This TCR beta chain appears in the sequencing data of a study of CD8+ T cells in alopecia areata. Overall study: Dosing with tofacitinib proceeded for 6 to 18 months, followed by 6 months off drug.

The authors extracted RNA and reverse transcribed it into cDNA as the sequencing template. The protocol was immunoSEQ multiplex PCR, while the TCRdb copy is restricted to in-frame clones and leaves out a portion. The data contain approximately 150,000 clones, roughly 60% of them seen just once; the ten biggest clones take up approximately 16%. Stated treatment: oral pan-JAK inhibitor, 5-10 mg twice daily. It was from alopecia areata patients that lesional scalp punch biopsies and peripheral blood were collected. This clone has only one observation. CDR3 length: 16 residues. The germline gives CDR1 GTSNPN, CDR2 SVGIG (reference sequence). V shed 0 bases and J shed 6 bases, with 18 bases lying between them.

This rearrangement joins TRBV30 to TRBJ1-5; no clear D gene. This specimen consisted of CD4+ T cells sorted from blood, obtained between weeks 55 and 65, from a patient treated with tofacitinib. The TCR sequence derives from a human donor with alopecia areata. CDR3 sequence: CAWSVAEERRTQPQHF. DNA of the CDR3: TGTGCCTGGAGTGTCGCAGAGGAAAGGCGTACTCAGCCCCAGCATTTT.